This T cell receptor beta chain originates from a study of OX40 agonist ivuxolimab in advanced cancers. Produced via immunoSEQ multiplex PCR; TCRdb's table is partial and in-frame only. The table includes fewer than 85,000 clones, about 92% detected once. This clone has just one count. The CDR3 has 16 residues. V shed 3 bases and J shed 1 base, with 16 bases lying between them. Germline CDR1 reads SGDLS; CDR2 reads YYNGEE. The source of this sequence is an adult with an advanced solid tumor such as melanoma, head and neck, liver or kidney cancer. The sample consisted of CD4+ or CD8+ T cells sorted from blood, taken in a trial of the OX40 agonist ivuxolimab. The V gene is TRBV9, the J gene TRBJ1-1; perhaps TRBD1 as D (6 bases). The CDR3 reads CASSAGWAGENTEAFF. DNA for the CDR3: TGTGCCAGCAGCGCAGGATGGGCAGGGGAGAACACTGAAGCTTTCTTT.